The TCR beta chain described here comes from a study of cytomegalovirus exposure and HLA in healthy donors. Study results and limitations: In vitro testing confirmed a few CMV-associated chains as specific for CMV antigens. HLA alleles showed associations with fewer than 20,000 TCR beta sequences in a later analysis, at a 0.05 false discovery rate. Within an earlier analysis, most TCR beta V segments proved productive either about 87% or about 30% of the time. There were 164 TCR beta chains listed as cytomegalovirus-associated.

The CDR3 contains 11 residues. V lost 6 bases and J lost 10, with 10 bases in between. CDR1 and CDR2 from the germline V gene are MNHNS and SASEGT. With 60 Vbeta and 13 Jbeta primers, the PCR was carried out. TCRdb's copy holds only in-frame clones and misses some; the assay was immunoSEQ multiplex PCR. The repertoire consists of roughly 100,000 clones, with 65% to 85% occurring once and the leading ten covering about 4%. Worth noting for this clone: Its antigen is unknown.

The sequenced material came from PBMCs. This clonotype was sampled from a middle-aged man in good health and CMV-seronegative. The chain employs TRBV6-1 and TRBJ2-1; D might be TRBD2 (6 bases). CDR3 sequence: CASRRGGEQFF. In nucleotides, the CDR3 is TGTGCCAGCAGGCGCGGAGGGGAGCAGTTCTTC.